The T cell receptor beta chain under discussion was sequenced for a study of T cells in Graves' hyperthyroidism and ophthalmopathy. This clonotype was detected a few times. Its antigen is currently unknown. CDR1 is SGHTA, CDR2 FQGTGA, per germline. CDR3 length: 18 amino acids. V shed 5 bases, J shed 2 bases, and the junction held 10 bases outside the gene matches. Clinical symptoms, serum thyroxine, TRAb, thyroid ultrasound and orbital computed tomography informed diagnoses. TCR beta CDR3 region amplification was performed from RNA transcripts. TCR CDR3 regions were first amplified by RT-PCR with HTBI primers. TCRdb itself ran the multiplex PCR reads through MiXCR, one entry per CDR3 protein. The sample holds approximately 600,000 distinct CDR3 sequences, approximately 15% seen once. Findings and limits, study-wide: The model predicted ophthalmopathy a median roughly 6.3 months before onset.

Sequencing used blood. The chain is built from TRBV7-3 and TRBJ2-2; TRBD2 aligns across 11 bases. The receptor's source is a woman in her thirties or forties with Graves' ophthalmopathy. The CDR3 is CASSAWGLAGGNTGELFF. The CDR3 DNA is TGTGCCAGCAGCGCCTGGGGGCTAGCGGGAGGAAACACCGGGGAGCTGTTTTTT. The whole variable domain, filled in from reference TRBV7-3 and TRBJ2-2, reads GAGVSQTPSNKVTEKGKYVELRCDPISGHTALYWYRQSLGQGPEFLIYFQGTGAADDSGLPNDRFFAVRPEGSVSTLKIQRTERGDSAVYLCASSAWGLAGGNTGELFFGEGSRLTVL.